This entry is about one T cell receptor (beta chain). These data originate in a study of blood T cell repertoires in COVID-19. Study-level information: Collection of acute and convalescent COVID-19 samples took place in the United States, Italy and Spain. PBMCs, B-cell-depleted T cells, or T cells provided the cDNA or gDNA that made up the material.

Original processing methods: Amplifying reference gene primers gave estimates of nucleated cell counts. Measured with immunoSEQ multiplex PCR; TCRdb has only the in-frame clones, and not every one. V, J and clone size reflect that table, while D and trimming were determined from the DNA. The sample gives a few hundred thousand clones, roughly 88% of which show up once; 4% is in the top ten. The CDR3 length is 13 residues. In germline, CDR1 is LNHDA, CDR2 SQIVND (reference sequence). Trimming pared 4 bases from V and 8 bases from J, leaving 9 bases between. The chain carries TRBV19 and TRBJ1-6, with a weak D call TRBD1 (6 bases). Sequenced sample: peripheral blood. This TCR was recovered from a woman aged 50 to 65 with active or convalescent COVID-19. The CDR3 spells CASSTHRDSPLHF. The CDR3, as DNA: TGTGCCAGTAGTACTCACAGGGATTCACCCCTCCACTTT.